This entry lists 9 T cell receptor beta chains sequenced from one sample in a study of T-cell memory formation after mild COVID-19. TCRdb used MiXCR to reprocess the 5' RACE reads, holding one entry per CDR3 protein. Of 450,000 to 650,000 distinct CDR3 sequences in the sample, more than 15% were seen once. Sequenced sample: PBMCs or a T cell subset sorted from them (not recorded which). These TCRs come from an adult woman who had mild COVID-19 (a few samples of this study predate the infection). Cell type and time point are not known.

This clonotype has only a few counts. The chain is built from TRBV5-1 and TRBJ2-1; no clear D gene. The V and J ends lost 0 bases and 5 bases respectively, with 15 bases between them. This CDR3 comprises 16 residues. Germline CDR1 is SGHRS and CDR2 is YFSETQ. The CDR3 reads CASSLDPPSLNNEQFF. CDR3 DNA: TGCGCCAGCAGCTTGGATCCCCCATCCCTGAACAATGAGCAGTTCTTC.

This clonotype was counted between two and nine times. This chain connects TRBV6-5 to TRBJ1-1; possible D gene TRBD1, 5 bases. Germline CDR1 reads MNHEY; CDR2 reads SVGAGI. V gave up 6 bases and J gave up 2 bases, with 16 bases separating them. This CDR3 contains 15 residues. CDR3 sequence: CASRSMGGGNTEAFF. The CDR3 DNA reads TGTGCCAGCAGGTCCATGGGTGGGGGTAACACTGAAGCTTTCTTT.

This chain joins TRBV10-3 and TRBJ2-7; D tentatively fits TRBD1 or TRBD2 (5 bases each). The CDR3 sequence is 13 residues long. From germline, CDR1 is ENHRY and CDR2 SYGVKD. Deletions cut 2 bases from V and 3 bases from J, with 8 bases between. The CDR3 protein is CAISEGGGYEQYF. The CDR3 coding sequence is TGTGCCATCAGTGAGGGTGGGGGCTACGAGCAGTACTTC.

The chain links TRBV20-1 to TRBJ2-1; TRBD2 aligns across 7 bases. The ends lost 0 bases at V and 8 bases at J; junction bases unmatched: 13. This CDR3 has 16 amino acids. Germline V lookup: CDR1 DFQATT, CDR2 SNEGSKA (reference sequence). As DNA, the CDR3 is TGCAGTGCTAGAGATATCGGGACTACCCGGTTTCATGAGCAGTTCTTC. Its translation: CSARDIGTTRFHEQFF.

This clonotype was seen a handful of times. The rearrangement uses TRBV19 and TRBJ1-2; D perhaps matches TRBD1 (6 bases). Germline lookup yields CDR1 LNHDA and CDR2 SQIVND (reference sequence). CDR3 length: 14 amino acids. V was shortened by 3 bases and J by 7 bases, with 15 bases between the two germline ends. Here the CDR3 reads CASSMPQGSRGYTF. CDR3 DNA sequence: TGTGCCAGTAGTATGCCCCAGGGGTCCCGTGGCTACACCTTC. The whole variable domain, filled in from reference TRBV19 and TRBJ1-2, reads DGGITQSPKYLFRKEGQNVTLSCEQNLNHDAMYWYRQDPGQGLRLIYYSQIVNDFQKGDIAEGYSVSREKKESFPLTVTSAQKNPTAFYLCASSMPQGSRGYTFGSGTRLTVV.

In this sample, this clonotype turned up a few times. The CDR3 DNA reads as TGTGCCAGCAGCTCAGGACTTCTCCCCAACACTGAAGCTTTCTTT. Translating gives CASSSGLLPNTEAFF. The chain carries TRBV5-4 and TRBJ1-1; D ambiguous. Between the trimmed V and J ends, which lost 3 bases and 2 bases, there was a span of 14 bases. Per germline, CDR1 SGHNT and CDR2 YYREEE (reference sequence). This CDR3 spans 15 amino acids.

A few counts support this clonotype. The chain recombines TRBV20-1 with TRBJ2-1, with TRBD2 matching over 7 bases. The ends lost 5 bases at V and 0 bases at J; junction bases unmatched: 4. The CDR3 runs to 14 residues. Looked up from germline, CDR1 is DFQATT and CDR2 is SNEGSKA (reference sequence). The CDR3 nucleotides are TGCAGTGCTGGGGGGGTTCGCTCCTACAATGAGCAGTTCTTC. It codes for CSAGGVRSYNEQFF.

This clonotype was detected a few times. The rearrangement joins TRBV20-1 to TRBJ2-3; TRBD2 agrees at 11 bases. The CDR3 runs 15 residues. From germline, CDR1 is DFQATT and CDR2 SNEGSKA (reference sequence). The V gene end was trimmed by 6 bases and the J gene end by 7 bases; junction bases not matched to a gene: 12. The CDR3 region is CSAHPGLAAVNTQYF. CDR3 nucleotides: TGCAGTGCGCATCCGGGACTAGCGGCCGTAAATACGCAGTATTTT.

In its sample, this clonotype was seen a few times. The genes are TRBV29-1 and TRBJ1-1; 10 nucleotides agree with TRBD1. The CDR3 spans 15 residues. Germline CDR1 reads SQVTM; CDR2 reads ANQGSEA. With 7 bases clipped from V and 3 bases from J, the junction kept 11 bases outside the gene matches. The CDR3 spells CSGVNPGTGDTEAFF. CDR3 DNA: TGCAGCGGGGTGAACCCTGGGACAGGGGACACTGAAGCTTTCTTT.